This TCR beta chain was retrieved from a study of OX40 agonist ivuxolimab in advanced cancers. Background on the study: Averaging approximately 60 years in age, with a range of about 20 to 90, the cohort was 65% to 90% male. Therapy given before enrollment (anti-PD-1, anti-PD-L1 or anti-CTLA-4) was allowed, and 40% had some.

J was trimmed by 4 bases and V by 3 bases; bases with no gene match: 5. The V gene's germline CDR1 is MDHEN and CDR2 SYDVKM. The CDR3 is 15 residues long. Whole-study results and caveats: Researchers report that CD8+ T cells had, on average, more expanded clones than CD4+.

TCRdb keeps only in-frame clones here, not all; method: immunoSEQ multiplex PCR. The data hold some 45,000 clones, with 65% to 90% observed a single time. Remarks on this clone: Its specificity is not known.

The chain combines TRBV28 with TRBJ1-5, with 8 positions matching TRBD1. The sequencing used CD4+ or CD8+ T cells sorted from blood, collected in a trial of the OX40 agonist ivuxolimab. This clonotype was obtained from an adult with an advanced solid tumor such as melanoma, head and neck, liver or kidney cancer. Here the CDR3 reads CASSFPQGGNQPQHF. The CDR3 nucleotides are TGTGCCAGCAGTTTTCCACAGGGGGGGAATCAGCCCCAGCATTTT.